Listed below are T cell receptor beta chains from one sample, sequenced in a study of blood T cell repertoires in COVID-19. Data came from immunoSEQ multiplex PCR; TCRdb stores just in-frame clones and leaves some out. The repertoire holds about 59,000 clones, with about four fifths as singletons. The sequencing input was peripheral blood. Receptor source: a woman older than 75 with active or convalescent COVID-19. The conserved cysteine and the conserved F or W are not part of the CDR3 here.

TRBJ2-5	TRBV19	ASSPPLLSGLARQTQY
TRBJ2-1	TRBV5-1	ASSLERGGNEQF
TRBJ1-6	TRBV25-1	ASSEGYRGNSPLH
TRBJ1-2	TRBV5-6	ASSQGQGAWGYT
TRBJ2-7	TRBV28	ASSFRRGTYEQY
TRBJ2-7	TRBV27	ASSSGLTSYEQY
TRBJ1-2	TRBV6-5	ASSFGTGNYGYT
TRBJ2-1	TRBV24-1	ATSDPRTSGGANEQF
TRBJ2-2	TRBV19	ASTQGLLTGELF
TRBJ2-5	TRBV28	ASSSGGAIETQY
TRBJ2-7	TRBV12-3/TRBV12-4	ASSPTGEIEQY
TRBJ2-7	TRBV12-5	ASALGPAYEQY
TRBJ1-1	TRBV6-2/TRBV6-3	ASSSPTGAGTEAF
TRBJ1-2	TRBV9	ASSVLGSGNYGYT
TRBJ1-3	TRBV9	GSSAMGRDRGPFSGNTIY
TRBJ2-3	TRBV10-3	AISPSLAGANTDTQY
TRBJ2-1	TRBV27	ASSTRQGSYNEQF
TRBJ1-4	TRBV2	ASSRDINEKLF
TRBJ2-7	TRBV11-2	ASSPDRGSYEQY
TRBJ1-5	TRBV6-5	ASRPRGDREQPQH